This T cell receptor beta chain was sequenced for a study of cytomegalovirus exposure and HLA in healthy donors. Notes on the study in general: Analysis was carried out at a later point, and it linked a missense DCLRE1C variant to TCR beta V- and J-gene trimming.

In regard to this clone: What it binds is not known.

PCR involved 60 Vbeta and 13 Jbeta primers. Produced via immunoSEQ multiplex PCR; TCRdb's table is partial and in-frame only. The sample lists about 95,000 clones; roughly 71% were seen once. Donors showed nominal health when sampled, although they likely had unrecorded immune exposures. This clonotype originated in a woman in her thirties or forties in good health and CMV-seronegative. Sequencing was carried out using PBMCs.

The CDR3 here is CASTKNGQGIYNEQFF. In nucleotides, the CDR3 is TGTGCCAGTACAAAAAACGGCCAGGGTATCTACAATGAGCAGTTCTTC. The rearrangement joins TRBV2 to TRBJ2-1, with a weak D call TRBD1 (5 bases). The CDR3 contains 16 residues. Trimming stripped 9 bases from V and 3 bases from J, with 21 bases between. Germline V gene sequence: CDR1 SNHLY, CDR2 FYNNEI.